Following are 29 T cell receptor beta chains from one sample sequenced in a study of cytomegalovirus exposure and HLA in healthy donors. The study ran its PCR with 60 Vbeta and 13 Jbeta primers. This table comes from immunoSEQ multiplex PCR, and its TCRdb copy is limited to in-frame clones, with some not included. The data hold approximately 110,000 clones, with approximately 70% observed a single time. Sample: PBMCs. Source of these receptors: a man aged 25 to 40 in good health and CMV-seronegative.

This clone turned up a few times. Here the CDR3 reads CASSSWTGLNTEAFF. CDR3 sequence (DNA): TGTGCCAGCAGCTCCTGGACAGGACTCAACACTGAAGCTTTCTTT. This chain uses TRBV11-2 with TRBJ1-1; 7 bases line up with TRBD1. The ends lost 4 bases at V and 2 bases at J; junction bases unmatched: 7. The germline CDR1 and CDR2 sequences are SGHAT and FQNNGV. There are 15 residues in the CDR3. Based on the CDR3 plus reference TRBV11-2 and TRBJ1-1, the full variable domain is EAGVAQSPRYKIIEKRQSVAFWCNPISGHATLYWYQQILGQGPKLLIQFQNNGVVDDSQLPKDRFSAERLKGVDSTLKIQPAKLEDSAVYLCASSSWTGLNTEAFFGQGTRLTVV.

CDR3 residues: CASSFSRRGTGGTEAFF. The CDR3 nucleotides are TGTGCCAGTAGTTTCTCCCGAAGGGGGACAGGGGGTACTGAAGCTTTCTTT. The chain recombines TRBV19 with TRBJ1-1, with 11 bases aligning to TRBD1. There are 17 residues in the CDR3. Germline CDR1 is LNHDA and CDR2 is SQIVND (reference sequence). V gave up 5 bases and J gave up 5 bases; unmatched junction bases: 13.

The gene calls are TRBV5-8 and TRBJ2-7; TRBD2 matches at 13 bases. CDR1 SGHTS and CDR2 YDEGEE come from the germline V gene. Trimming took 4 bases from V and 4 from J; bases not matched to a gene: 8. This CDR3 contains 16 residues. The CDR3 nucleotides read TGTGCCAGCAGCCTGGGGACTAGCGGGACCGATTACGAGCAGTACTTC. Translated, it gives CASSLGTSGTDYEQYF.

The chain carries TRBV2 and TRBJ1-2; D ambiguous. Trimming removed 9 bases at V and 1 base at J, with 12 bases between. The germline V gene has CDR1 SNHLY and CDR2 FYNNEI. The CDR3 is 13 amino acids. The CDR3: CASKIEINYGYTF. The CDR3 DNA follows: TGTGCCAGTAAAATCGAGATTAACTATGGCTACACCTTC.

The V and J genes are TRBV28 and TRBJ2-1, with TRBD2 matching over 12 bases. The CDR3 extends over 16 amino acids. The trim removed 4 bases at V and 7 bases at J, leaving 8 bases unmatched. CDR1 and CDR2 (germline): MDHEN, SYDVKM. Written as DNA, the CDR3 is TGTGCCAGCAGTTCCCTACTAGCGGGAGGCGAGAATGAGCAGTTCTTC. Residues: CASSSLLAGGENEQFF.

The CDR3 here is CASSPDRNYNSPLHF. CDR3 in DNA: TGCGCCAGCAGCCCCGACAGGAACTATAATTCACCCCTCCACTTT. This chain connects TRBV5-1 to TRBJ1-6; D is possibly TRBD1 (6 bases). Germline V gene sequence: CDR1 SGHRS, CDR2 YFSETQ. The CDR3 covers 15 residues. Trimming cost V 4 bases and J 3 bases, with 11 bases left between them. Filled out from reference TRBV5-1 and TRBJ1-6, the complete variable domain reads KAGVTQTPRYLIKTRGQQVTLSCSPISGHRSVSWYQQTPGQGLQFLFEYFSETQRNKGNFPGRFSGRQFSNSRSEMNVSTLELGDSALYLCASSPDRNYNSPLHFGNGTRLTVT.

The chain joins TRBV7-9 to TRBJ2-1, with D tentatively TRBD1 (6 bases). This CDR3 region has 15 residues. Trimming shortened V by 1 base and J by 8 bases, and 15 bases separated the two germline ends. CDR1 is SEHNR, CDR2 FQNEAQ, per germline (reference sequence). The DNA of the CDR3 is TGTGCCAGCAGCTTAGAGTGGGCAGGGGTTTATGAGCAGTTCTTC. Residues: CASSLEWAGVYEQFF.

The chain carries TRBV11-2 and TRBJ2-7, with D tentatively TRBD1 (6 bases). In germline, CDR1 is SGHAT, CDR2 FQNNGV. V lost 4 bases and J lost 6, with 19 bases in between. The CDR3 has 15 residues. The CDR3 loop is CASSSIFRGSGEQYF. The CDR3 DNA follows: TGTGCCAGCAGCTCTATCTTCAGGGGCAGCGGCGAGCAGTACTTC.

The chain uses TRBV11-3 and TRBJ1-1; possible D gene TRBD1, 6 bases. CDR1 is SGHNT, CDR2 YENEEA, per germline. Trimming took 5 bases from V and 5 from J, leaving 12 bases between them. This CDR3 is built from 13 residues. In DNA form, the CDR3 reads TGTGCCAGCAGCCGAGGACAGCGGACTGAAGCTTTCTTT. Protein product: CASSRGQRTEAFF.

This clone was picked up a small number of times. V is TRBV19 and J is TRBJ1-4; 11 nucleotides align to TRBD1. This CDR3 contains 15 residues. V gave up 3 bases and J gave up 7 bases; unmatched junction bases: 4. CDR1 and CDR2 (germline): LNHDA, SQIVND (reference sequence). The CDR3 protein is CASSMEDRGREKLFF. As DNA, the CDR3 is TGTGCCAGTAGTATGGAGGACAGGGGGCGTGAAAAACTGTTTTTT.

This clone was detected once. This sequence joins TRBV5-5 and TRBJ2-5; D is unclear. The CDR3 sequence is 14 residues long. V was cut by 3 bases and J by 5 bases, with 14 bases left in between. Germline V gives CDR1 SGHKS, CDR2 YYEKEE (reference sequence). The CDR3 is CASSSQWSGETQYF. In DNA form, the CDR3 reads TGTGCCAGCAGCTCCCAGTGGAGTGGGGAGACCCAGTACTTC.

This chain uses TRBV9 with TRBJ2-1, with TRBD2 matching 7 bases. The CDR3 is 17 amino acids. Losses at the gene ends were 0 bases for V and 5 bases for J; bases not matched to a gene: 11. The germline V gene encodes CDR1 SGDLS and CDR2 YYNGEE. The CDR3 loop reads CASSVEGSGPANNEQFF. DNA for the CDR3: TGTGCCAGCAGCGTAGAGGGTAGCGGGCCCGCGAACAATGAGCAGTTCTTC.

This sequence joins TRBV7-3 and TRBJ1-2; weak D call: TRBD1 (5 bases). The CDR3 length is 14 residues. Germline loops: CDR1 SGHTA, CDR2 FQGTGA. Between the trimmed V and J ends, which lost 5 bases and 7 bases, there was a span of 17 bases. CDR3 region: CASSPGLGIGGYTF. The CDR3 bases are TGTGCCAGCAGCCCGGGACTCGGGATAGGTGGCTACACCTTC. The full variable domain, with the rest looked up from reference TRBV7-3 and TRBJ1-2, is GAGVSQTPSNKVTEKGKYVELRCDPISGHTALYWYRQSLGQGPEFLIYFQGTGAADDSGLPNDRFFAVRPEGSVSTLKIQRTERGDSAVYLCASSPGLGIGGYTFGSGTRLTVV.

The chain employs TRBV11-2 and TRBJ2-1, with 7 bases aligning to TRBD1. The V gene's germline CDR1 is SGHAT and CDR2 FQNNGV. CDR3 length equals 12 residues. V was clipped by 6 bases and J by 9 bases; unmatched bases: 5. The CDR3 coding sequence is TGTGCCAGCAGTTTCAGGGGGTTTGAGCAGTTCTTC. Encoded protein: CASSFRGFEQFF. Using reference TRBV11-2 and TRBJ2-1 for the parts outside the CDR3, the full variable domain is EAGVAQSPRYKIIEKRQSVAFWCNPISGHATLYWYQQILGQGPKLLIQFQNNGVVDDSQLPKDRFSAERLKGVDSTLKIQPAKLEDSAVYLCASSFRGFEQFFGPGTRLTVL.

This chain connects TRBV27 to TRBJ2-7; 10 positions match TRBD2. The germline CDR1 and CDR2 sequences are MNHEY and SMNVEV (reference sequence). Unmatched junction bases numbered 16, after V lost 4 bases and J lost 7 bases. This CDR3 is built from 17 residues. The CDR3 DNA is TGTGCCAGCAGTTCGCTCCCTCTAGCGGGAGTTGTACAGGAGCAGTACTTC. This sequence encodes CASSSLPLAGVVQEQYF.

The chain has TRBV27 and TRBJ1-4; 8 nucleotides align to TRBD1. V lost 4 bases and J lost 4; bases outside the gene matches: 11. The CDR3 consists of 17 residues. Germline CDR1 is MNHEY and CDR2 is SMNVEV (reference sequence). DNA for the CDR3: TGTGCCAGCAGTTCAACCTCCGGACAGGGCTATAATGAAAAACTGTTTTTT. Amino acid sequence: CASSSTSGQGYNEKLFF.

V usage is TRBV7-3 and J usage is TRBJ2-3, with D perhaps matching TRBD2 (6 bases). Trimming took 2 bases from V and 4 from J, leaving 10 bases between them. Germline V gives CDR1 SGHTA, CDR2 FQGTGA. CDR3 length: 14 residues. CDR3 region: CASSLGGSADTQYF. Written as DNA, the CDR3 is TGTGCCAGCAGCTTAGGAGGGAGCGCAGATACGCAGTATTTT. The complete variable domain, with remaining parts taken from reference TRBV7-3 and TRBJ2-3, reads GAGVSQTPSNKVTEKGKYVELRCDPISGHTALYWYRQSLGQGPEFLIYFQGTGAADDSGLPNDRFFAVRPEGSVSTLKIQRTERGDSAVYLCASSLGGSADTQYFGPGTRLTVL.

In its sample, this clone was seen once. This sequence joins TRBV2 and TRBJ1-1; D remains unclear. Trimming stripped 5 bases from V and 5 bases from J, with 15 bases between. Germline V gene data show CDR1 as SNHLY and CDR2 as FYNNEI. The CDR3 is 14 residues long. The CDR3, as DNA: TGTGCCAGCAGTAATCAGGCCAGGAGGACTGAAGCTTTCTTT. Translating it yields CASSNQARRTEAFF.

This clone was detected once. The genes are TRBV19 and TRBJ2-2; 9 bases map to TRBD2. CDR3 length equals 16 residues. In germline, CDR1 is LNHDA, CDR2 SQIVND (reference sequence). Trimming cost V 6 bases and J 6 bases; bases outside gene matches: 11. In DNA form, the CDR3 reads TGTGCCAGTAGGGGGCATGCGGGAGGGAGTTCCGGGGAGCTGTTTTTT. This encodes CASRGHAGGSSGELFF.

The gene calls are TRBV25-1 and TRBJ2-5; maybe TRBD1 (8 bases). This CDR3 contains 16 residues. Germline CDR1 is MGHDK and CDR2 is SYGVNS. V was clipped by 1 base and J by 2 bases, with 14 bases between them. CDR3 in amino acids: CASSELLQGGQETQYF. In DNA, the CDR3 is TGTGCCAGCAGTGAATTGCTACAGGGGGGGCAAGAGACCCAGTACTTC.

The rearrangement joins TRBV6-4 to TRBJ2-3, with 8 bases matching TRBD1. V shed 0 bases and J 4 bases; nucleotides not matched to a gene: 6. Looked up from germline, CDR1 is MRHNA and CDR2 is SNTAGT. The CDR3 extends over 16 amino acids. The CDR3 DNA reads TGTGCCAGCAGTGACTCGAATGGCAGGGGGCCAGATACGCAGTATTTT. Protein product: CASSDSNGRGPDTQYF.

This chain connects TRBV4-2 to TRBJ2-1; D remains ambiguous. Trimming stripped 1 base from V and 6 bases from J, with 10 bases between. Germline lookup yields CDR1 LGHNA and CDR2 YNFKEQ. The CDR3 spans 14 residues. CDR3 in amino acids: CASSQGGGGNEQFF. The CDR3 DNA sequence: TGTGCCAGCAGCCAAGGAGGCGGCGGCAATGAGCAGTTCTTC.

The rearrangement links TRBV15 to TRBJ1-4; D is ambiguous. The CDR3 sequence is 15 residues long. V dropped 1 base and J dropped 1 base, with 7 bases sitting between them. Looked up from germline, CDR1 is LNHNV and CDR2 is YYDKDF (reference sequence). The CDR3 DNA reads TGTGCCACCAGCAGAGCGACAAGAACTAATGAAAAACTGTTTTTT. This codes for CATSRATRTNEKLFF.

The J gene is TRBJ2-3, the V gene TRBV5-6; D possibly corresponds to TRBD1 (6 bases). The CDR3 totals 15 residues. Deletions cut 6 bases from V and 7 bases from J, with 21 bases between. The germline V gene has CDR1 SGHDT and CDR2 YYEEEE. The CDR3 sequence is CASTSMDSDTHTQYF. CDR3 nucleotide sequence: TGTGCCAGCACCTCGATGGACAGTGACACCCATACGCAGTATTTT.

The chain combines TRBV11-3 with TRBJ2-3; TRBD2 is a possible D gene (6 bases). Germline CDR1 SGHNT, CDR2 YENEEA. CDR3 size: 15 residues. V lost 4 bases, J lost 3 bases, and 14 bases lay in between. CDR3 amino acids: CASSSGTEGTDTQYF. CDR3 in DNA: TGTGCCAGCAGCTCCGGGACGGAGGGTACAGATACGCAGTATTTT.

The rearrangement uses TRBV19 and TRBJ2-2; maybe TRBD2 (5 bases). In germline, CDR1 is LNHDA, CDR2 SQIVND (reference sequence). Deletions cut 4 bases from V and 2 bases from J, with 14 bases between. This CDR3 has 16 residues. The CDR3 nucleotides read TGTGCCAGTAGTAGCCTATTTCGGGATAACACCGGGGAGCTGTTTTTT. Translating gives CASSSLFRDNTGELFF.

This rearrangement joins TRBV6-5 to TRBJ1-4; D not certain. The CDR3 is made up of 16 amino acids. Trimming removed 1 base from V and 8 bases from J, with 17 bases in between. The germline V gene has CDR1 MNHEY and CDR2 SVGAGI. DNA of the CDR3: TGTGCCAGCAGTTACTATAGGCGGGCGGTAGGAGAAAAACTGTTTTTT. Translating it yields CASSYYRRAVGEKLFF.

This clone was counted a single time. The V call is TRBV30, the J call TRBJ2-1; D not resolved. Trimming took off 3 bases at V and 5 bases at J, with 8 bases between the two ends. Germline V lookup: CDR1 GTSNPN, CDR2 SVGIG (reference sequence). The CDR3 extends over 12 amino acids. CDR3 region: CAWSGQNNEQFF. CDR3 bases: TGTGCCTGGAGCGGTCAAAACAATGAGCAGTTCTTC.

The CDR3 spells CASSPAGQPLRTDTQYF. Written as DNA, the CDR3 is TGTGCCAGCAGCCCAGCGGGCCAACCTCTTCGCACAGATACGCAGTATTTT. The V call is TRBV11-3, the J call TRBJ2-3; D possibly corresponds to TRBD2 (6 bases). There are 17 residues in the CDR3. The V gene lost 5 bases and the J gene lost 1 base, with 19 bases spanning the gap. Germline V lookup: CDR1 SGHNT, CDR2 YENEEA.